The 12 T cell receptor beta chains given below trace back to one sample, sequenced in a study of OX40 agonist ivuxolimab in advanced cancers. Clones were sequenced by immunoSEQ multiplex PCR, and TCRdb holds only the in-frame ones, with some missing. Of roughly 54,000 clones in the sample, about four fifths were seen once. Sequenced here: CD4+ or CD8+ T cells sorted from blood, sampled in a trial of the OX40 agonist ivuxolimab. The receptors shown here come from an adult with an advanced solid tumor such as melanoma, head and neck, liver or kidney cancer.

The rearrangement joins TRBV2 to TRBJ1-1; 9 nucleotides match TRBD1. The CDR3 runs 14 residues. V lost 5 bases, J lost 3 bases, and 4 bases stayed unmatched. Germline V gene lookup returns CDR1 SNHLY and CDR2 FYNNEI. The CDR3 sequence is CASSKQGADTEAFF. CDR3 nucleotides: TGTGCCAGCAGTAAACAGGGGGCGGACACTGAAGCTTTCTTT.

Here the CDR3 DNA reads TGCGCCAGCAGCCAAGATAGGGCCCAACCCGGGAGGCAAAGCTCTGGGGCCAACGTCCTGACTTTC. It is translated as CASSQDRAQPGRQSSGANVLTF. This rearrangement joins TRBV4-3 to TRBJ2-6, with TRBD2 identical over 7 bases. The CDR3 runs to 22 residues. Germline-derived CDR1 and CDR2 are LGHNA and YSLEER. V was clipped by 0 bases and J by 0 bases; unmatched bases: 17.

J is TRBJ2-1 and V is TRBV10-3; D is possibly TRBD2 (7 bases). Deletions cut 4 bases from V and 5 bases from J, with 21 bases between. Germline lookup yields CDR1 ENHRY and CDR2 SYGVKD. CDR3 length: 17 residues. The CDR3: CAISGERDLGGDNEQFF. The CDR3 DNA follows: TGTGCCATCAGTGGGGAACGGGACCTAGGGGGGGACAATGAGCAGTTCTTC.

This clone was counted between two and nine times. The chain joins TRBV4-1 to TRBJ1-3; 7 bases are a match to TRBD1. This CDR3 region has 22 residues. J gave up 1 base and V 3 bases, and 24 bases lay outside the gene matches. CDR1 is MGHRA, CDR2 YSYEKL, per germline. CDR3 region: CASSHAKGPPKEGAWSGNTIYF. The DNA for the CDR3 is TGCGCCAGCAGCCATGCCAAGGGGCCCCCCAAGGAGGGGGCTTGGTCTGGAAACACCATATATTTT.

The J gene is TRBJ1-1, the V gene TRBV5-5; D gene ambiguous. The CDR3 extends over 12 amino acids. Germline V gene lookup returns CDR1 SGHKS and CDR2 YYEKEE (reference sequence). The V end lost 0 bases, the J end lost 6 bases, and 6 bases lay between the germline ends. CDR3 amino acids: CASSLARSEAFF. DNA for the CDR3: TGTGCCAGCAGCTTGGCCAGGTCTGAAGCTTTCTTT.

The chain has TRBV5-1 and TRBJ1-1, with 8 bases identical to TRBD1. This CDR3 has 14 amino acids. Germline CDR1 SGHRS, CDR2 YFSETQ. V lost 1 base to trimming and J lost 3 bases; unmatched junction nucleotides: 2. In DNA, the CDR3 is TGCGCCAGCAGCTTGACAGGGGGGGACACTGAAGCTTTCTTT. Amino acids: CASSLTGGDTEAFF.

This clone occurred once. The chain links TRBV6-6 to TRBJ2-3; 11 positions agree with TRBD2. V gave up 9 bases and J gave up 3 bases; unmatched junction bases: 2. The germline gives CDR1 MNHNY, CDR2 SVGAGI (reference sequence). This CDR3 comprises 13 residues. For the CDR3, the DNA is TGTGCCAGTTCTAGCGGGGGGACAGATACGCAGTATTTT. Translation gives CASSSGGTDTQYF.

The chain joins TRBV6-5 to TRBJ2-5; D uncertain. Between the trimmed V and J ends, which lost 5 bases and 7 bases, there was a span of 11 bases. The germline V gene encodes CDR1 MNHEY and CDR2 SVGAGI. The CDR3 totals 12 residues. DNA for the CDR3: TGTGCCAGCAGTCTCGAGAGTGGGACCCAGTACTTC. This gives the protein CASSLESGTQYF.

This chain connects TRBV9 to TRBJ2-7, with D unresolved. From germline, CDR1 is SGDLS and CDR2 YYNGEE. V was clipped by 0 bases and J by 3 bases, with 7 bases between them. CDR3 length equals 13 residues. CDR3 sequence: CASSVDENYEQYF. For the CDR3, the DNA is TGTGCCAGCAGCGTAGATGAAAACTACGAGCAGTACTTC.

The chain employs TRBV27 and TRBJ2-1, with 7 bases matching TRBD2. Germline V gene data show CDR1 as MNHEY and CDR2 as SMNVEV (reference sequence). This CDR3 has 12 residues. V was clipped by 8 bases and J by 10 bases; unmatched bases: 8. The CDR3 region has the DNA TGTGCCAGCGGACATCCGGGACTAGAGCAGTTCTTC. This codes for CASGHPGLEQFF.

As concerns this clone: Possible read error: a much larger clone is one base away. The rearrangement joins TRBV11-2 to TRBJ2-7, with D hard to call. Germline V gives CDR1 SGHAT, CDR2 FQNNGV. This CDR3 contains 14 residues. The V gene lost 5 bases and the J gene lost 0 bases, with 11 bases spanning the gap. CDR3 protein: CASSPLRYSYEQYF. The CDR3 region has the DNA TGTGCCAGCAGCCCTCTCCGGTACTCCTACGAGCAGTACTTC.

The chain carries TRBV25-1 and TRBJ2-2, with 7 nucleotides matching TRBD1. The CDR3 runs 17 residues. The junction had 7 bases not matched to a gene; V was cut back by 3 bases and J by 0 bases. Germline values: CDR1 MGHDK, CDR2 SYGVNS. CDR3 loop: CASSETRQGPNTGELFF. CDR3 coding DNA: TGTGCCAGCAGTGAGACTCGACAGGGACCGAACACCGGGGAGCTGTTTTTT.